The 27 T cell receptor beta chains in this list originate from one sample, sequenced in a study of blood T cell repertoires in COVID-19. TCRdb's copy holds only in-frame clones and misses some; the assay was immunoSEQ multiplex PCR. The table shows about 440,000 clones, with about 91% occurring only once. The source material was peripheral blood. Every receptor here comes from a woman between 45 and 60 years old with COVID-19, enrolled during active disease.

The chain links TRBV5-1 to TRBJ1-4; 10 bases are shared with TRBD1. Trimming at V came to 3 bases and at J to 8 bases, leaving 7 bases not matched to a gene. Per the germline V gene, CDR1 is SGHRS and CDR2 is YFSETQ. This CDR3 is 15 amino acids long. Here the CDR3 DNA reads TGCGCCAGCAGCTCGAACCCGGGACAGGGGGAAAAACTGTTTTTT. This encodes CASSSNPGQGEKLFF.

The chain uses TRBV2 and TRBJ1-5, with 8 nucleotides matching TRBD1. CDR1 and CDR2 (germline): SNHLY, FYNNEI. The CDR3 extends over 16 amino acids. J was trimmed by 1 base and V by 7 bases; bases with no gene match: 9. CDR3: CASKDRVGLSNQPQHF. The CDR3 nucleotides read TGTGCCAGCAAGGACAGGGTGGGGTTGAGCAATCAGCCCCAGCATTTT.

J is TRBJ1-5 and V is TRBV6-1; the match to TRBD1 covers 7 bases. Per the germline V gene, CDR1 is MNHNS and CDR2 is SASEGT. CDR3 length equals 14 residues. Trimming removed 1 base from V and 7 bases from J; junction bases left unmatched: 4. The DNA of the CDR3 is TGTGCCAGCAGTGAAGTGGGCAGGGGGCAGCCCCAGCATTTT. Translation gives CASSEVGRGQPQHF.

The CDR3 loop reads CASSQGGPREYIQYF. CDR3 DNA: TGCGCCAGCAGCCAAGGTGGACCCCGGGAGTACATTCAGTACTTC. The chain carries TRBV4-1 and TRBJ2-4, with D possibly TRBD2 on 6 matching bases. Germline loops: CDR1 MGHRA, CDR2 YSYEKL. The V and J ends lost 1 base and 8 bases respectively, with 15 bases between them. The CDR3 has 15 residues.

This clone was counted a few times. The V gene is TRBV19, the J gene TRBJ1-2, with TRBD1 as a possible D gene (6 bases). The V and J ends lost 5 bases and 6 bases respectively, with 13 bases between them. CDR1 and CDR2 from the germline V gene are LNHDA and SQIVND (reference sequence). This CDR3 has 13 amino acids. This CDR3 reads CASSRQALDGYTF. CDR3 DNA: TGTGCCAGTAGTCGACAGGCCCTCGATGGCTACACCTTC.

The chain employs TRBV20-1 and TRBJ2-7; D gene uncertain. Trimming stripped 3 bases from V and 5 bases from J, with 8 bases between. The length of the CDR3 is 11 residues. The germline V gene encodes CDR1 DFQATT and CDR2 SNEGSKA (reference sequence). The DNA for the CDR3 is TGCAGTGCTAGGTGGAGCAACGAGCAGTACTTC. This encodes CSARWSNEQYF.

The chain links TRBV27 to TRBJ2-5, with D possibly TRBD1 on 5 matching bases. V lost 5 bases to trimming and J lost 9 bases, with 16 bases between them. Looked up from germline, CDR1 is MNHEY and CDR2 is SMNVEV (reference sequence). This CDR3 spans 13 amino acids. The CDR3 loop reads CASSPRPQGAQYF. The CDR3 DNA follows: TGTGCCAGCAGTCCTAGACCCCAAGGGGCCCAGTACTTC.

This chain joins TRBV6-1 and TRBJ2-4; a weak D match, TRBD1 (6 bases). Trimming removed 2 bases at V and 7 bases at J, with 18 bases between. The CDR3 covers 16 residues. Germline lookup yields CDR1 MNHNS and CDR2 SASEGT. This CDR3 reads CASSERAQGPRNIQYF. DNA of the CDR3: TGTGCCAGCAGTGAAAGGGCACAGGGCCCACGTAACATTCAGTACTTC.

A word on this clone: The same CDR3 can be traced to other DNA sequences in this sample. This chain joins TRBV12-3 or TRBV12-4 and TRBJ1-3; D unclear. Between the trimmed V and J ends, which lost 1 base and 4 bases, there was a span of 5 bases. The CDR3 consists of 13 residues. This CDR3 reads CASSLGAGNTIYF. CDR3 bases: TGTGCCAGCAGTTTAGGGGCAGGAAACACCATATATTTT.

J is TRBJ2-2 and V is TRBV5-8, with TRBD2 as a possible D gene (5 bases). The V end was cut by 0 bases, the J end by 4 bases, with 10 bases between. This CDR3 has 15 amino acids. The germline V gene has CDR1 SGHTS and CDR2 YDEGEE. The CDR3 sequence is CASSLVGRGTGELFF. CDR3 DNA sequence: TGTGCCAGCAGCTTGGTCGGACGGGGCACCGGGGAGCTGTTTTTT.

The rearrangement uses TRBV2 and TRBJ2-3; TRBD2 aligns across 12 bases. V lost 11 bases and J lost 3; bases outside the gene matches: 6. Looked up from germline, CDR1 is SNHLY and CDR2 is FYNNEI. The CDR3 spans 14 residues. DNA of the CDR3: TGTGCCGGTAGACTAGCGGGGGCAACAGATACGCAGTATTTT. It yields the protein CAGRLAGATDTQYF.

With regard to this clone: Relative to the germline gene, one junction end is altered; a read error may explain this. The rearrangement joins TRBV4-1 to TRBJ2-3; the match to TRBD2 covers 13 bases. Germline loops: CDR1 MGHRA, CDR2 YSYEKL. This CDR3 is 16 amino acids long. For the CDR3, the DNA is TGCGCCAGCAGTCAAGGGACTAGCGGGATCACAGATACGCAGTATTTT. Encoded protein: CASSQGTSGITDTQYF.

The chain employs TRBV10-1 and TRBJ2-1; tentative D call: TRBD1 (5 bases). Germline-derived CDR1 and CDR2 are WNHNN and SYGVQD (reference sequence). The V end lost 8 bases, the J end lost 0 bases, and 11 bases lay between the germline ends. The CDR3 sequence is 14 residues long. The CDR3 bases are TGCGCCAGCGCCCCAGGGCGCTCCTACAATGAGCAGTTCTTC. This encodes CASAPGRSYNEQFF.

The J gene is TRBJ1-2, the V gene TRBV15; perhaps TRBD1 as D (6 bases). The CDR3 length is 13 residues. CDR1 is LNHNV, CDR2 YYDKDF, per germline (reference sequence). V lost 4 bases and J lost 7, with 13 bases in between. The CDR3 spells CATSTYRETGYTF. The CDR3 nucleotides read TGTGCCACCAGCACCTACAGGGAGACTGGCTACACCTTC.

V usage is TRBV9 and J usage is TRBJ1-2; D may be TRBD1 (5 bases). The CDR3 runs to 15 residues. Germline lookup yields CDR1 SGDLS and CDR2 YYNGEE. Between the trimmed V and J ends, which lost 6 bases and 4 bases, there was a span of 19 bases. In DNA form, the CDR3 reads TGTGCCAGCACCTTATCGGAGGGGCTTCTCTATGGCTACACCTTC. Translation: CASTLSEGLLYGYTF.

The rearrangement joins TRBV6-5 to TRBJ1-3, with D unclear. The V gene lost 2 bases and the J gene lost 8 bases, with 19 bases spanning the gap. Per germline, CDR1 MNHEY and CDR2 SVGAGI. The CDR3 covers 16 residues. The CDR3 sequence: CASSYTQRGTGDTIYF. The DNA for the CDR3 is TGTGCCAGCAGTTACACCCAGCGGGGTACGGGAGACACCATATATTTT.

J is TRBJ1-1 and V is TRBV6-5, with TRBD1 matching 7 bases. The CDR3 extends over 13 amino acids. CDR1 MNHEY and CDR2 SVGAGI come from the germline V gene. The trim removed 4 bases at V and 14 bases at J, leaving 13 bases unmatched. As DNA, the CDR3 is TGTGCCAGCAGTTTCCGACAGGGCGGGGTTATCTTCTTT. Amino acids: CASSFRQGGVIFF.

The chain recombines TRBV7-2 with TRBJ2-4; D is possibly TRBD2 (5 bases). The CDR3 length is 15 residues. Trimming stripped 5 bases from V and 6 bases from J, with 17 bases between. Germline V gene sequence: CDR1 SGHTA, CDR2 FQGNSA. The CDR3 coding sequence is TGTGCCAGCAGCCCCGATTTTAGAGGGTCAAACATTCAGTACTTC. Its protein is CASSPDFRGSNIQYF.

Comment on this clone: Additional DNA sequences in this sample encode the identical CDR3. CDR3 nucleotide sequence: TGTGCCAGCAGCTTTTCTTCCGGGGAGCTGTTTTTT. It encodes CASSFSSGELFF. The chain is built from TRBV5-6 and TRBJ2-2; D unclear. The CDR3 sequence is 12 residues long. Germline assignment: CDR1 SGHDT and CDR2 YYEEEE. V was pared by 2 bases and J by 6 bases, with 5 bases between. Using reference TRBV5-6 and TRBJ2-2 for the parts outside the CDR3, the full variable domain is DAGVTQSPTHLIKTRGQQVTLRCSPKSGHDTVSWYQQALGQGPQFIFQYYEEEERQRGNFPDRFSGHQFPNYSSELNVNALLLGDSALYLCASSFSSGELFFGEGSRLTVL.

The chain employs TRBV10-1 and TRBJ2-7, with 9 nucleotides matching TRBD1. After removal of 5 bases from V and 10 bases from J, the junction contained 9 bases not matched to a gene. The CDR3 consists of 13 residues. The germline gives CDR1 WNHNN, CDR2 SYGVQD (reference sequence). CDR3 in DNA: TGCGCCAGCAGTTCGGGACAGGGCATTCAACAGTACTTC. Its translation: CASSSGQGIQQYF.

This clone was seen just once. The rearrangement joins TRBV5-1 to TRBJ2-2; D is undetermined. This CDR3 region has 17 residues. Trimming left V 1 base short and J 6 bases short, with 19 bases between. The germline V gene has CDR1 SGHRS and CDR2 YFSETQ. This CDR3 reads CASSLTLLKKAAGELFF. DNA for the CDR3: TGCGCCAGCAGCTTGACACTGCTAAAGAAGGCGGCCGGGGAGCTGTTTTTT.

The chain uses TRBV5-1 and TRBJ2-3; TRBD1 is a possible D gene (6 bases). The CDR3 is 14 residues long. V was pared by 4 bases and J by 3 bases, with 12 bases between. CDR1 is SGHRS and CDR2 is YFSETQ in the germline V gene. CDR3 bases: TGCGCCAGCAGCAAAACAGGGAATACAGATACGCAGTATTTT. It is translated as CASSKTGNTDTQYF.

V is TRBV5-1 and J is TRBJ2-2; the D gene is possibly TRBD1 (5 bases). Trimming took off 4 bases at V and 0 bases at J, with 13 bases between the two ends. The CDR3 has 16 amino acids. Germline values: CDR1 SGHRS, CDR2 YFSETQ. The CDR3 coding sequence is TGCGCCAGCAGCCCCAGGAGACAGCCGAACACCGGGGAGCTGTTTTTT. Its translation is CASSPRRQPNTGELFF. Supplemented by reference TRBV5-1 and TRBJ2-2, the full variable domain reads KAGVTQTPRYLIKTRGQQVTLSCSPISGHRSVSWYQQTPGQGLQFLFEYFSETQRNKGNFPGRFSGRQFSNSRSEMNVSTLELGDSALYLCASSPRRQPNTGELFFGEGSRLTVL.

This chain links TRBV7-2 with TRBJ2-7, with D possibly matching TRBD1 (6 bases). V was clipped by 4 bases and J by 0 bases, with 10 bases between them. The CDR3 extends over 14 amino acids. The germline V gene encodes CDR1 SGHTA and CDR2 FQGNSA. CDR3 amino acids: CASSSQGLSYEQYF. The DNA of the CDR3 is TGTGCCAGCAGCTCCCAGGGGCTCTCCTACGAGCAGTACTTC.

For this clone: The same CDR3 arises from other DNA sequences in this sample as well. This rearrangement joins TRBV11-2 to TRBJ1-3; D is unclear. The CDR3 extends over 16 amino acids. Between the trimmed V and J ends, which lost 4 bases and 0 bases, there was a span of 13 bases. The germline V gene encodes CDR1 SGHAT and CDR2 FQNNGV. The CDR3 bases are TGTGCCAGCAGCTACAAGATTCCGGGCTCTGGAAACACCATATATTTT. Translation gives CASSYKIPGSGNTIYF.

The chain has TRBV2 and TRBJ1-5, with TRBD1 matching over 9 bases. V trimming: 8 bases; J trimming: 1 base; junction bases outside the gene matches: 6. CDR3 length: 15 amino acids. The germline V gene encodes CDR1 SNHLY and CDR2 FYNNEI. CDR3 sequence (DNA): TGTGCCAGCCAACAGGGGGCGCGAAGCAATCAGCCCCAGCATTTT. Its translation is CASQQGARSNQPQHF. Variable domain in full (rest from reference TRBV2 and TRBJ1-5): EPEVTQTPSHQVTQMGQEVILRCVPISNHLYFYWYRQILGQKVEFLVSFYNNEISEKSEIFDDQFSVERPDGSNFTLKIRSTKLEDSAMYFCASQQGARSNQPQHFGDGTRLSIL.

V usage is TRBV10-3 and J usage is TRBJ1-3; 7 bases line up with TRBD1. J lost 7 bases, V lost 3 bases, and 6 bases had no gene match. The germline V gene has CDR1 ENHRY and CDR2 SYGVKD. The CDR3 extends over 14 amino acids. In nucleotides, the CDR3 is TGTGCCATCAGTGACTTGGGACAGCTGAACACCATATATTTT. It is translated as CAISDLGQLNTIYF.